The 20 T cell receptor beta chains given below trace back to one sample, sequenced in a study of long-term antiretroviral therapy in people with HIV. Runs used v3.0 of the immunoSEQ assay and were done at survey level. Libraries were prepared by immunoSEQ multiplex PCR; TCRdb keeps only in-frame clonotypes and omits some of them. The sample has 20,000 to 25,000 clones; 79% are singletons. Here the sequenced sample was unsorted PBMCs, taken 1.2 years after starting antiretroviral therapy. These receptors all stem from a woman in her forties with HIV.

This clone was seen a single time. The V and J genes are TRBV7-9 and TRBJ1-2; D gene unclear. Germline CDR1 SEHNR, CDR2 FQNEAQ (reference sequence). The V end lost 3 bases, the J end lost 4 bases, and 9 bases lay between the germline ends. CDR3 length equals 13 residues. The CDR3 DNA reads as TGTGCCAGCAGCTTGTCGGCATCCTATGGCTACACCTTC. Amino acid sequence: CASSLSASYGYTF.

V gene TRBV29-1 combines with J gene TRBJ2-1; tentative D call: TRBD2 (5 bases). The CDR3 is 15 amino acids. CDR1 is SQVTM, CDR2 ANQGSEA, per germline. V was clipped by 5 bases and J by 0 bases, with 14 bases between them. The CDR3 nucleotides read TGCAGCGTTAAGGACGGGGTTAGCTCCTACAATGAGCAGTTCTTC. Residues: CSVKDGVSSYNEQFF.

This chain connects TRBV5-6 to TRBJ2-4, with D possibly being TRBD2 (5 bases). Trimming removed 5 bases from V and 9 bases from J, with 24 bases in between. The length of the CDR3 is 16 residues. Looked up from germline, CDR1 is SGHDT and CDR2 is YYEEEE. This CDR3 is CASSSNRPFPEGIQYF. In nucleotides, the CDR3 is TGTGCCAGCAGTTCGAACCGACCCTTCCCCGAGGGCATTCAGTACTTC.

The chain recombines TRBV18 with TRBJ2-3; 7 bases are shared with TRBD1. Looked up from germline, CDR1 is KGHSH and CDR2 is LQKENI. The CDR3 is 18 residues long. The J segment lost 6 bases and the V segment lost 0 bases, leaving 15 bases of the junction unmatched. CDR3 DNA: TGTGCCAGCTCACCACCCAGATACAGGGGCTCGTATACGGATACGCAGTATTTT. Its protein is CASSPPRYRGSYTDTQYF. Drawing the rest from reference TRBV18 and TRBJ2-3, the complete variable domain is NAGVMQNPRHLVRRRGQEARLRCSPMKGHSHVYWYRQLPEEGLKFMVYLQKENIIDESGMPKERFSAEFPKEGPSILRIQQVVRGDSAAYFCASSPPRYRGSYTDTQYFGPGTRLTVL.

This chain connects TRBV19 to TRBJ1-5; D is unclear. Deletions cut 5 bases from V and 0 bases from J, with 14 bases between. This CDR3 spans 16 amino acids. From germline, CDR1 is LNHDA and CDR2 SQIVND (reference sequence). CDR3 coding DNA: TGTGCCAGTAGTCCCCGTGAACGATATAGCAATCAGCCCCAGCATTTT. This gives the protein CASSPRERYSNQPQHF.

In its sample, this clone was seen a few times. The rearrangement joins TRBV5-4 to TRBJ1-2; the match to TRBD1 covers 10 bases. The junction had 7 bases not matched to a gene; V was cut back by 3 bases and J by 8 bases. CDR1 is SGHNT and CDR2 is YYREEE in the germline V gene (reference sequence). The CDR3 is 14 residues long. The CDR3 DNA reads as TGTGCCAGCAGCTCTCGTGGGACAGGGGAGGGCTACACCTTC. Encoded protein: CASSSRGTGEGYTF.

The table lists this clone with a few counts. The chain joins TRBV7-9 to TRBJ1-3; D is undetermined. There are 15 residues in the CDR3. Germline-derived CDR1 and CDR2 are SEHNR and FQNEAQ (reference sequence). V lost 3 bases and J 4 bases, leaving 13 bases between the germline ends. The CDR3 DNA follows: TGTGCCAGCAGCTTCCGGAGTGGGCCCGGAAACACCATATATTTT. Translated, it gives CASSFRSGPGNTIYF.

The rearrangement uses TRBV19 and TRBJ1-2, with 7 bases that match TRBD1. Germline loops: CDR1 LNHDA, CDR2 SQIVND (reference sequence). This CDR3 is built from 15 residues. The junction had 16 bases not matched to a gene; V was cut back by 9 bases and J by 6 bases. The CDR3 loop reads CASHPTGPLRDGYTF. DNA of the CDR3: TGTGCCAGCCACCCGACAGGGCCCCTAAGAGATGGCTACACCTTC.

The chain combines TRBV6-5 with TRBJ1-5; no definite D call. Germline V gene data show CDR1 as MNHEY and CDR2 as SVGAGI. V lost 6 bases and J lost 1, with 10 bases in between. This CDR3 is 14 amino acids long. The CDR3 reads CASSSLDSNQPQHF. CDR3 nucleotides: TGTGCCAGCAGCTCCTTGGACAGCAATCAGCCCCAGCATTTT.

This clone is categorized as medium-sized. The chain carries TRBV2 and TRBJ2-1; 8 positions match TRBD2. Germline V gives CDR1 SNHLY, CDR2 FYNNEI. CDR3 length: 13 residues. V shed 11 bases and J 5 bases; nucleotides not matched to a gene: 8. The CDR3 DNA follows: TGTGCCGTCGGGACTAGGCTGGACAATGAGCAGTTCTTC. Translating gives CAVGTRLDNEQFF.

The chain couples TRBV10-3 to TRBJ2-1; a weak D match, TRBD2 (5 bases). V gave up 3 bases and J gave up 0 bases, with 15 bases separating them. The CDR3 totals 17 residues. CDR1 is ENHRY, CDR2 SYGVKD, per germline. The DNA for the CDR3 is TGTGCCATCAGTGAAACCCAGGACTTGAGCTCCTACAATGAGCAGTTCTTC. Protein product: CAISETQDLSSYNEQFF.

This clone has just a few counts. The rearrangement joins TRBV30 to TRBJ2-7, with D maybe TRBD2 (6 bases). V was trimmed by 2 bases and J by 3 bases, leaving 17 bases between them. Germline values: CDR1 GTSNPN, CDR2 SVGIG (reference sequence). CDR3 length equals 15 residues. The CDR3 region has the DNA TGTGCCTGGAGTCCCTGGCCGGGACTGAACTACGAGCAGTACTTC. Translation gives CAWSPWPGLNYEQYF.

This chain connects TRBV5-1 to TRBJ1-1; a possible D gene is TRBD1 (5 bases). Germline CDR1 SGHRS, CDR2 YFSETQ. The CDR3 length is 14 residues. Trimming removed 0 bases at V and 5 bases at J, with 11 bases between. CDR3 sequence (DNA): TGCGCCAGCAGCTTGGAGGCGGGGGTTACTGAAGCTTTCTTT. The encoded protein is CASSLEAGVTEAFF.

V and J are TRBV5-1 and TRBJ1-2, with 9 positions matching TRBD1. Germline trimming cut 3 bases from V and 3 bases from J; bases unmatched to any gene: 6. This CDR3 region has 15 residues. Germline CDR1 SGHRS, CDR2 YFSETQ. CDR3 DNA: TGCGCCAGCAGCTCGGAGACAGGGGGACACTATGGCTACACCTTC. Its protein product is CASSSETGGHYGYTF.

The rearrangement uses TRBV6-6 and TRBJ2-7, with a weak D call TRBD1 (5 bases). The germline V gene encodes CDR1 MNHNY and CDR2 SVGAGI (reference sequence). Trimming left V 2 bases short and J 4 bases short, with 12 bases between. The CDR3 covers 14 residues. The CDR3 region is CASSYGAGMYEQYF. CDR3 coding DNA: TGTGCCAGCAGTTACGGCGCAGGGATGTACGAGCAGTACTTC.

CDR3 DNA: TGTGCCAGCAGGCCTCGCGGAGGTAATTCACCCCTCCACTTT. The encoded protein is CASRPRGGNSPLHF. V and J are TRBV6-5 and TRBJ1-6; D not certain. Germline V gives CDR1 MNHEY, CDR2 SVGAGI. This CDR3 is built from 14 residues. The V gene lost 6 bases and the J gene lost 6 bases, with 12 bases spanning the gap.

The chain carries TRBV7-8 and TRBJ1-1, with 8 bases lining up with TRBD1. CDR1 and CDR2 (germline): SGHVS, FQNEAQ. The ends lost 4 bases at V and 7 bases at J; junction bases unmatched: 11. CDR3 length: 15 residues. The CDR3 sequence is CASSSWGTGEHEAFF. CDR3 in DNA: TGTGCCAGCAGCTCATGGGGGACAGGCGAGCATGAAGCTTTCTTT. Looking up the rest from reference TRBV7-8 and TRBJ1-1 gives the full variable domain: GAGVSQSPRYKVAKRGQDVALRCDPISGHVSLFWYQQALGQGPEFLTYFQNEAQLDKSGLPSDRFFAERPEGSVSTLKIQRTQQEDSAVYLCASSSWGTGEHEAFFGQGTRLTVV.

This clone was seen a handful of times. The V call is TRBV9, the J call TRBJ1-2; 8 positions match TRBD1. Germline values: CDR1 SGDLS, CDR2 YYNGEE. The CDR3 is 12 residues long. With V trimmed by 7 bases and J by 7 bases, 6 bases remained unmatched. CDR3 nucleotide sequence: TGTGCCAGCGGACAGGGTAATCTTGGCTACACCTTC. It translates to CASGQGNLGYTF.

V is TRBV2 and J is TRBJ1-2; D is uncertain. The CDR3 length is 14 residues. The germline V gene has CDR1 SNHLY and CDR2 FYNNEI. V was shortened by 8 bases and J by 9 bases, with 22 bases between the two germline ends. The CDR3 sequence: CASADGVGSGSYTF. The CDR3 nucleotides are TGTGCCAGCGCAGACGGGGTCGGCTCGGGGAGCTACACCTTC.

The rearrangement links TRBV18 to TRBJ1-1; D is ambiguous. The length of the CDR3 is 15 residues. Germline CDR1 KGHSH, CDR2 LQKENI. V was clipped by 0 bases and J by 8 bases, with 16 bases between them. DNA of the CDR3: TGTGCCAGCTCACCACCGGCTGAAGTTCCGAGAGAAGCTTTCTTT. Translated, it gives CASSPPAEVPREAFF. Together with reference TRBV18 and TRBJ1-1, the CDR3 gives the full variable domain: NAGVMQNPRHLVRRRGQEARLRCSPMKGHSHVYWYRQLPEEGLKFMVYLQKENIIDESGMPKERFSAEFPKEGPSILRIQQVVRGDSAAYFCASSPPAEVPREAFFGQGTRLTVV.